Listed below are T cell receptor beta chains from one sample, sequenced in a study of T cells in Graves' hyperthyroidism and ophthalmopathy. TCRdb itself ran the multiplex PCR reads through MiXCR, one entry per CDR3 protein. The sample consists of around 700,000 distinct CDR3 sequences, about 35% of them appearing once. The sample taken for sequencing was blood. The receptors were sampled from a woman between 40 and 55 years old with Graves' hyperthyroidism. Each CDR3 is given with its conserved first and last residue. A D gene is named only where the DNA matches it firmly. Not every row has a clone size; where given, it reads once, few, many or a size class.

>-|TRBV10-3|TRBJ1-3|few
CASSSLTASGNTIYF
TGTGCCAGCAGTTCCTTGACAGCCTCTGGAAACACCATATATTTT
>-|TRBV29-1|TRBJ2-7|-
CSLATAADSYEQYF
TGCAGCTTAGCTACCGCGGCAGACTCCTACGAGCAGTACTTC
>TRBD1|TRBV2|TRBJ1-5|-
CASSPTPTGPQPQHF
TGTGCCAGCAGTCCAACCCCGACAGGGCCTCAGCCCCAGCATTTT
>-|TRBV19|TRBJ2-7|-
CASSISPRESSYEQYF
TGTGCCAGTAGTATATCTCCTCGGGAAAGCTCCTACGAGCAGTACTTC
>-|TRBV7-9|TRBJ2-7|few
CASSSPTPYEQYF
TGTGCCAGCAGCTCCCCTACCCCCTACGAGCAGTACTTC
>-|TRBV2|TRBJ1-5|-
CASSDLEGTNQPQHF
TGTGCCAGCAGTGATCTGGAGGGTACCAATCAGCCCCAGCATTTT
>-|TRBV5-1|TRBJ2-2|-
CASRESLTGELFF
TGCGCCAGCAGGGAGTCTCTCACCGGGGAGCTGTTTTTT
>TRBD1|TRBV20-1|TRBJ1-3|many
CSATSGTGRSGNTIYF
TGCAGTGCTACTTCCGGGACAGGGCGCTCTGGAAACACCATATATTTT
>-|TRBV9|TRBJ2-7|many
CASSAGPGINEQYF
TGTGCCAGCAGCGCGGGACCAGGAATCAACGAGCAGTACTTC
>TRBD2|TRBV4-1|TRBJ2-5|-
CASGLAEREAQYF
TGCGCCAGCGGGCTAGCGGAGAGGGAGGCCCAGTACTTC
>-|TRBV10-3|TRBJ2-6|-
CAISEMTGGAAGANVLTF
TGTGCCATCAGTGAGATGACGGGGGGCGCCGCTGGGGCCAACGTCCTGACTTTC
>TRBD2|TRBV10-3|TRBJ2-1|-
CAISEQREVGNEQFF
TGTGCCATCAGTGAGCAGCGGGAGGTGGGGAATGAGCAGTTCTTC
>TRBD1|TRBV7-2|TRBJ1-1|once
CASSYPAGGVEAFF
TGTGCCAGCAGTTACCCTGCAGGGGGGGTTGAAGCTTTCTTT
>TRBD2|TRBV10-3|TRBJ2-7|-
CASSPMGGVGYEQYF
TGTGCCAGCAGCCCAATGGGGGGGGTAGGATACGAGCAGTACTTC
>-|TRBV7-9|TRBJ1-6|-
CASSRVGQPLHF
TGTGCCAGCAGCCGAGTGGGTCAGCCCCTCCACTTT
>TRBD2|TRBV18|TRBJ2-5|-
CASSPDAGGEETQYF
TGTGCCAGCTCACCCGATGCGGGAGGGGAAGAGACCCAGTACTTC
>-|TRBV11-1|TRBJ1-1|-
CASSLGGVNYYNEQFF
TGTGCCAGCAGCTTAGGAGGGGTGAACTACTACAATGAGCAGTTCTTT
>-|TRBV7-8|TRBJ2-7|many
CASSFLVQSEPYEQYF
TGTGCCAGCAGCTTCCTTGTCCAGTCTGAGCCCTACGAGCAGTACTTC
>-|TRBV12-3/TRBV12-4|TRBJ1-6|many
CASSDDRRTSPLHF
TGTGCCAGCAGTGACGACAGGCGTACTTCACCCCTCCACTTT
>-|TRBV19|TRBJ1-1|many
CATSAGRNTEAFF
TGTGCCACCTCCGCAGGGAGGAACACTGAAGCTTTCTTT